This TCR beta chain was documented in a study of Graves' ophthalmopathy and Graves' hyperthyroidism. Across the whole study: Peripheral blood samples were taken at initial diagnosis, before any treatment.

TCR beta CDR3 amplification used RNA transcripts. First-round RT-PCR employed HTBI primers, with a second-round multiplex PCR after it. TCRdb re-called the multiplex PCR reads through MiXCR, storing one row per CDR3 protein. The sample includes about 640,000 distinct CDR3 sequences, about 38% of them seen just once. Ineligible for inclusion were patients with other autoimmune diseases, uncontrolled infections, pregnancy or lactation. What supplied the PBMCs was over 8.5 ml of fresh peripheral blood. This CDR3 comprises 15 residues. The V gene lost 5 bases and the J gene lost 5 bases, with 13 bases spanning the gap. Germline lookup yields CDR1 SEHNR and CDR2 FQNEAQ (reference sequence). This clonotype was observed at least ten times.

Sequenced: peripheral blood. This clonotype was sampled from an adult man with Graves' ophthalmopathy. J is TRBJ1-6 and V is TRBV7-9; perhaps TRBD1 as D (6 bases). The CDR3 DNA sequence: TGTGCCAGCAGCACGCCGGGACATAATAATTCACCCCTCCACTTT. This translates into CASSTPGHNNSPLHF.